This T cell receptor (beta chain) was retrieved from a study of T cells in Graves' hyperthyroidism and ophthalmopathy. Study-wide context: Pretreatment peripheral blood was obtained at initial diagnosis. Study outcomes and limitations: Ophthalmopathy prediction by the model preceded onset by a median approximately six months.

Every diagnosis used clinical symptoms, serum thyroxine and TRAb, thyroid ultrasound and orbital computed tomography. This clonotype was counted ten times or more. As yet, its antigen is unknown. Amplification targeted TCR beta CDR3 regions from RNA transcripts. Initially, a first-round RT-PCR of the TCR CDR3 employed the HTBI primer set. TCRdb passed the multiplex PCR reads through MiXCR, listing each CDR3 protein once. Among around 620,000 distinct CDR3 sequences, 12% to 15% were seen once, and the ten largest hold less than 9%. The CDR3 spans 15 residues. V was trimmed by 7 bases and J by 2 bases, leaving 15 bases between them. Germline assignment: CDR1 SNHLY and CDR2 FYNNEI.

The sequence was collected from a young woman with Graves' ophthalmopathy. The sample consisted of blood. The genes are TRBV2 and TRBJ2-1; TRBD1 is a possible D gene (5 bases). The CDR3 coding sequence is TGTGCCAGCAATCTTGACAGTACTCCCTACAATGAGCAGTTCTTC. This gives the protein CASNLDSTPYNEQFF.